The present T cell receptor (beta chain) was sequenced within a study of T cell changes during pregnancy in multiple sclerosis. Germline V CDR1 and CDR2: MNHNY, SVGAGI (reference sequence). CDR3 length equals 15 residues. V was trimmed by 5 bases and J by 0 bases, leaving 11 bases between them. Assay: immunoSEQ multiplex PCR; the TCRdb copy retains only in-frame clones and omits some. Among around 72,000 clones listed, roughly nine tenths were seen once. The sample was peripheral blood, taken in the second trimester of pregnancy. The J gene is TRBJ1-3, the V gene TRBV6-6; no definite D call. This clonotype was sampled from a female donor in good health, enrolled as a control in a pregnancy study. In DNA form, the CDR3 reads TGTGCCAGCAGTCCCGACACCCGCTCTGGAAACACCATATATTTT. Encoded protein: CASSPDTRSGNTIYF.